This TCR beta chain was captured in a study of beta chain features in type 1 diabetes (dated by TCRdb to the late 2010s). Background on the whole study: No differences in mean age, gender distribution, total cell number or subset yield were found between patients and healthy donors. Regulatory and stem cell-like memory subsets were obtained from only 8 patients and roughly eight healthy donors, while naive and central memory subsets were obtained from all 30 or so donors. Across all samples, around 99 million sorted cells were examined, and cell number per subset correlated strongly with RNA yield. In the study, TCRB repertoires of sorted circulating CD4+ T cell subsets from recently diagnosed type 1 diabetes patients were compared with those of matched healthy donors. On the study overall, not on this receptor specifically: Because the HLA sub-analyses included only small numbers of individuals, any influence of HLA type on TCRB rearrangement was left unresolved. The naive, central memory and regulatory TCRB repertoires appeared to resemble one another more closely among patients than among healthy donors. Type 1 diabetes patients showed a moderate but significant shortening of TCRB CDR3 length in all four CD4+ subsets. Sequencing cDNA rather than genomic DNA could over-represent highly expressing activated cells, although activation and CD3 levels did not differ between groups. PCR may preferentially amplify shorter templates, but because patient and control samples were amplified and corrected together, any resulting skew would affect both groups equally. Fewer insertions and more nucleotide deletions at VDJ recombination sites were observed in patients with type 1 diabetes, implying thymic rearrangement abnormalities.

From each donor, a single peripheral blood sample of 95 to 150 mL on average was drawn into heparinised tubes. Naive, central memory, regulatory and stem cell-like memory CD4+ T cells were sorted on a BD FACSAria II using a panel including CD45RO, CCR7, CD25, CD127, CD95 and CD27. All sorted populations exceeded 95% purity. PBMCs were separated immediately by Lymphoprep density gradient centrifugation and were stained directly, without being cultured. So that batch effects would be minimized, each experiment stained and sorted samples in pairs, pairing one healthy donor with one patient. All of the isolated RNA was reverse transcribed with the High Capacity cDNA Reverse Transcription Kit, so expressed TCRB transcripts were sequenced. Deep immunoSEQ sequencing was performed on naive, central memory and regulatory T cell samples, with an average of about 4 million total reads per sample. Sorted cells were lysed in RLT buffer and RNA was extracted with DNase-treated RNeasy Micro or Mini kits, depending on cell number. Each cell subset was processed on its own to prevent cross-contamination, while patient and healthy donor samples were processed together. The immunoSEQ multiplex PCR was used to amplify TCRB sequences from cDNA, yielding 87-bp fragments that span the CDR3 region. Sequencing of the amplicons was done on the Illumina HiSeq platform. The authors' pipeline ran thus. PCR bias was corrected computationally using synthetic template baselines, and reads within Hamming distance 2 were collapsed, with unmergeable singletons discarded. By aligning reads against IMGT, V, D and J genes, CDR3 length, and insertions or deletions at six rearrangement sites were assigned. Within each subset, clonotype counts were normalized to the number of sorted cells before true diversity and Gini coefficients were calculated with the tcR R package. Repertoire sharing was quantified using the overlap coefficient calculated on TCRB nucleotide sequences. Out-of-frame TCRB sequences from naive cells were analyzed as a proxy for the pre-selection repertoire. This immuneACCESS table, as held by TCRdb, lists in-frame sequences with V and J called but not all clones. Of the missing ones, under half trace to an unresolved V gene in checked studies; the others have no known cause. The DNA gave D and trimming, while V, J and clone size come from that table. The sample data list about 270,000 clones, and 14% of these were observed just once. The ten largest clones represent 0.017% of the sample.

With respect to this clone: No antigen is known for it. It has no much larger one-base neighbor in the sample; base qualities were not kept.

The TCR was taken from a young man with type 1 diabetes. Sequenced: naive CD4+ T cells from blood. Read against the paper, the sample's cell subset or site label means: true naive CD4+ T cells.

The encoded CDR3 is CASSTNRQGSRRYF. At the DNA level, the sequence is TGTGCCAGCAGCACCAACAGACAGGGAAGTCGTAGGTACTTC. The rearranged segments are TRBV7-2 and TRBJ2-7, with TRBD1 matching 7 junction bases. Its CDR3 holds 14 amino acids, cysteine through phenylalanine. This entry keeps only the CDR3 DNA: 42 bases, framed from base 1. From the germline V gene, CDR1 is SGHTA and CDR2 is FQGNSA. V lost 5 bases and J lost 12 bases, and the count of bases not matched to a germline gene is 16. This CDR3, with the reference TRBV7-2 and TRBJ2-7 proteins standing in past its ends, gives the full variable domain GAGVSQSPSNKVTEKGKDVELRCDPISGHTALYWYRQSLGQGLEFLIYFQGNSAPDKSGLPSDRFSAERTGGSVSTLTIQRTQQEDSAVYLCASSTNRQGSRRYFGPGTRLTVT.